Sequencing of this T cell receptor (beta chain) was carried out in a study of beta chain features in type 1 diabetes. Study results and limitations: People with Type 1 diabetes carried modestly yet significantly shorter TCRB CDR3s in all four CD4+ subsets.

V lost 1 base to trimming and J lost 8 bases; unmatched junction nucleotides: 4. Germline V gene data show CDR1 as LGHNA and CDR2 as YSLEER. There are 14 residues in the CDR3. The whole isolated RNA underwent reverse transcription, so sequencing captured expressed TCRB transcripts. Profiling relied on immunoSEQ multiplex PCR, and the TCRdb table lists in-frame clones only, not all of them. Counted here are about 640,000 clones, roughly an eighth occurring once; the ten biggest clones make up roughly 0.12%. Worth noting for this clone: Its specificity is unknown. This sample includes further DNA sequences coding for the same CDR3.

Source material: naive CD4+ T cells from blood. The clonotype was recovered from a man aged 25 to 40 with type 1 diabetes. V is TRBV4-3 and J is TRBJ1-4; TRBD1 matches at 7 bases. CDR3 loop: CASSQGQGSEKLFF. In nucleotides, the CDR3 is TGCGCCAGCAGCCAAGGACAGGGTAGCGAAAAACTGTTTTTT.